This is a list of T cell receptor beta chains from one sample in a study of cytomegalovirus exposure and HLA in healthy donors. Assay: immunoSEQ multiplex PCR; the TCRdb copy retains only in-frame clones and omits some. The sample records about 160,000 clones, about 60% being singletons. Input material: PBMCs. These receptor sequences come from a woman aged 60 to 75 in good health and CMV-seropositive. Both conserved end residues are part of each CDR3.

j_call v_call cdr3_aa
TRBJ1-6 TRBV19 CASSPRNSPLHF
TRBJ1-2 TRBV19 CASSITGTGVQSYGYTF
TRBJ1-4 TRBV19 CASSIPPGQLNEKLFF
TRBJ1-6 TRBV30 CAGTPGQIYNSPLHF
TRBJ2-1 TRBV19 CASSRPGLAGATYNEQFF
TRBJ2-7 TRBV15 CATSRGPGWEQYF
TRBJ1-6 TRBV5-5 CASRRDDSPLHF
TRBJ1-3 TRBV9 CASSREGLSGNTIYF
TRBJ2-7 TRBV11-2 CASSFPGTSGKWYEQYF
TRBJ2-7 TRBV2 CASSGASGRVLGEQYF
TRBJ2-7 TRBV30 CAWSQGQGSAYGYEQYF
TRBJ1-5 TRBV4-1 CASRGQGLSNQPQHF
TRBJ2-3 TRBV27 CASSHGLAGVPPSTDTQYF
TRBJ2-3 TRBV5-6 CASSPVGLAGAVDTQYF
TRBJ2-2 TRBV5-6 CASNRLAGQYTGELFF
TRBJ1-2 TRBV18 CASSPTRKMEGYGYTF
TRBJ2-1 TRBV18 CASSALAGDHNEQFF
TRBJ2-3 TRBV6-5 CASSYSEDRDTQYF
TRBJ2-3 TRBV25-1 CASSETSFADTQYF
TRBJ2-6 TRBV30 CAWRGWRGSGANVLTF
TRBJ2-3 TRBV7-8 CAARDRRTDTQYF
TRBJ2-1 TRBV6-5 CASSYGGYNEQFF
TRBJ2-7 TRBV7-6 CASSLRTSEAPSYEQYF
TRBJ2-3 TRBV7-2 CASSPGQGRSDTQYF
TRBJ1-2 TRBV28 CASSPGGGLTDGYTF
TRBJ1-1 TRBV18 CASSPTAGRDTEAFF
TRBJ2-1 TRBV7-9 CASSPTGGSLYNEQFF